This T cell receptor (beta chain) was retrieved from a study of blood T cells in healthy people across ages. The study, taken as a whole, reports: From one million sequenced T cells, diversity estimates were lower bounds.

Sample-barcoded 5' priming and a J-beta primer mix drove a second PCR of 7 to 11 cycles. Every sample returned 2.5 million or more CDR3-containing paired-end reads. TCRdb called the 5' RACE reads again in MiXCR, with one record for every CDR3 protein. This table holds about a million distinct CDR3 sequences, 45% to 50% found once. Germline loops: CDR1 SGHRS, CDR2 YFSETQ. The CDR3 runs to 16 residues. V lost 4 bases, J lost 2 bases, and 10 bases stayed unmatched. The draw of peripheral blood yielded about 9.4 milliliters from each donor. Extractions gave at least 5.5 micrograms of total RNA per sample. With regard to this clonotype: Its antigen is not identified.

The sequencing sample was made of blood. The gene calls are TRBV5-1 and TRBJ2-3, with 7 bases matching TRBD2. This receptor was taken from a man aged 30 to 39 in good health. CDR3 nucleotide sequence: TGCGCCAGCAGCCTGAGCGGGGAATACATCACAGATACGCAGTATTTT. Its translation: CASSLSGEYITDTQYF.